This T cell receptor (beta chain) is from a study of cytomegalovirus exposure and HLA in healthy donors. The PCR ran on 60 Vbeta and 13 Jbeta primers. Some clones are missing from TCRdb's copy, which holds only in-frame ones; the method was immunoSEQ multiplex PCR. The table includes 110,000 to 150,000 clones, roughly 80% detected once. Germline loops: CDR1 SEHNR, CDR2 FQNEAQ (reference sequence). The junction had 7 bases not matched to a gene; V was cut back by 5 bases and J by 3 bases. CDR3 size: 16 residues. The sequencing sample was made of PBMCs. V and J are TRBV7-9 and TRBJ2-7; TRBD2 agrees at 13 bases. The TCR was taken from a woman between 40 and 50 years old in good health and CMV-seronegative. CDR3 sequence (DNA): TGTGCCAGCAGCCCCGGGACTAGCGGGGCCATCTACGAGCAGTACTTC. It encodes CASSPGTSGAIYEQYF.